This entry is about one T cell receptor beta chain. The CDR3 spans 15 residues. V was clipped by 6 bases and J by 4 bases; unmatched bases: 9. CDR1 and CDR2 (germline): MNHEY, SVGAGI. Per the original data handling: How many nucleated cells were present was estimated from reference gene primer amplification. Sequencing used immunoSEQ multiplex PCR; TCRdb keeps in-frame clones, though not all of them. The V and J calls and clone size come from that table; D and trimming were worked out from the DNA. The sample yields roughly 69,000 clones, more than 60% seen once. This sample was taken from a study of blood T cell repertoires in COVID-19. Across the study: The study drew acute and convalescent COVID-19 samples from the United States, Italy and Spain. T cells, B-cell-depleted T cells, or PBMCs supplied cDNA or gDNA.

The TCR comes from a human donor in a cohort sampled during active COVID-19. This chain links TRBV6-5 with TRBJ1-1; 9 bases align to TRBD1. The specimen was peripheral blood. CDR3 in DNA: TGTGCCAGCAGCAGTCATGGGACAGGGTTCACTGAAGCTTTCTTT. This sequence encodes CASSSHGTGFTEAFF.